These 32 T cell receptor beta chains were sequenced from one sample in a study of tissue T cells after allogeneic stem cell transplantation. Sequencing used immunoSEQ multiplex PCR; TCRdb keeps in-frame clones, though not all of them. The sample yields around 40,000 clones, 80% to 95% seen once. Source: blood, taken before transplantation. The receptors here all came from a woman aged 40 to 75 who later had graft-versus-host disease after an allogeneic stem cell transplant.

The chain uses TRBV4-1 and TRBJ2-1; maybe TRBD2 (5 bases). CDR1 is MGHRA and CDR2 is YSYEKL in the germline V gene. This CDR3 is built from 18 residues. The V end lost 0 bases, the J end lost 0 bases, and 15 bases lay between the germline ends. Written as DNA, the CDR3 is TGCGCCAGCAGCCAAGATCGGGCTAGCAGGAGCTCCTACAATGAGCAGTTCTTC. Amino acid sequence: CASSQDRASRSSYNEQFF.

The chain's CDR3 is CASKSLNEKLFF. CDR3 in DNA: TGTGCCAGCAAGTCTCTGAACGAAAAACTGTTTTTT. The V and J genes are TRBV28 and TRBJ1-4; D is uncertain. Trimming took off 7 bases at V and 8 bases at J, with 11 bases between the two ends. This CDR3 spans 12 amino acids. Germline values: CDR1 MDHEN, CDR2 SYDVKM.

The V gene is TRBV9, the J gene TRBJ2-2, with TRBD2 matching 12 bases. This CDR3 has 15 residues. J gave up 5 bases and V 4 bases, and 3 bases lay outside the gene matches. Germline V gene sequence: CDR1 SGDLS, CDR2 YYNGEE. The CDR3 is CASSLLAGGTGELFF. Here the CDR3 DNA reads TGTGCCAGCAGCCTACTAGCGGGAGGAACCGGGGAGCTGTTTTTT.

The chain uses TRBV18 and TRBJ2-7; D gene ambiguous. CDR3 length equals 15 residues. V lost 6 bases, J lost 3 bases, and 18 bases lay in between. Germline CDR1 and CDR2: KGHSH and LQKENI. CDR3 bases: TGTGCCAGCTCCCCAAGCCGATCAGCCAGCTACGAGCAGTACTTC. Its translation: CASSPSRSASYEQYF.

J is TRBJ2-5 and V is TRBV9; D perhaps matches TRBD2 (7 bases). From germline, CDR1 is SGDLS and CDR2 YYNGEE. This CDR3 region has 16 residues. The V end was cut by 0 bases, the J end by 5 bases, with 17 bases between. CDR3 protein: CASSVGARGGLETQYF. As DNA, the CDR3 is TGTGCCAGCAGCGTAGGTGCTAGGGGGGGATTGGAGACCCAGTACTTC.

The chain has TRBV3-1 (or the pseudogene TRBV3-2) and TRBJ1-1; D uncertain. The CDR3 consists of 13 residues. The ends were cut back, 1 base at V and 0 bases at J, with 3 bases in the middle. The V gene's germline CDR1 is LGHDT and CDR2 YNNKEL (reference sequence). Here the CDR3 DNA reads TGTGCCAGCAGCCAAGTCGTGAACACTGAAGCTTTCTTT. Protein: CASSQVVNTEAFF.

The chain uses TRBV28 and TRBJ1-6; D ambiguous. V shed 3 bases and J shed 6 bases, with 9 bases lying between them. The CDR3 contains 14 residues. Germline V gene sequence: CDR1 MDHEN, CDR2 SYDVKM. The CDR3 loop is CASSLELGNSPLHF. The CDR3 DNA follows: TGTGCCAGCAGTTTGGAACTCGGTAATTCACCCCTCCACTTT.

V gene TRBV7-9 combines with J gene TRBJ2-7; D is uncertain. The CDR3 covers 11 residues. Trimming took off 5 bases at V and 6 bases at J, with 8 bases between the two ends. Germline V gene lookup returns CDR1 SEHNR and CDR2 FQNEAQ (reference sequence). The CDR3, as DNA: TGTGCCAGCAGCCCGGTCCCCGAGCAGTACTTC. This encodes CASSPVPEQYF. Based on the CDR3 plus reference TRBV7-9 and TRBJ2-7, the full variable domain is DTGVSQNPRHKITKRGQNVTFRCDPISEHNRLYWYRQTLGQGPEFLTYFQNEAQLEKSRLLSDRFSAERPKGSFSTLEIQRTEQGDSAMYLCASSPVPEQYFGPGTRLTVT.

The chain combines TRBV4-3 with TRBJ2-1; D is perhaps TRBD2 (6 bases). CDR1 LGHNA and CDR2 YSLEER come from the germline V gene. Trimming pared 1 base from V and 10 bases from J, leaving 11 bases between. There are 13 residues in the CDR3. CDR3 DNA sequence: TGCGCCAGCAGCCAAGGGCGGGGCGGGGAGCAGTTCTTC. Protein sequence: CASSQGRGGEQFF.

The chain combines TRBV2 with TRBJ2-7; weak D call: TRBD2 (6 bases). CDR1 is SNHLY and CDR2 is FYNNEI in the germline V gene. The CDR3 consists of 14 residues. Trimming left V 6 bases short and J 0 bases short, with 12 bases between. CDR3 nucleotide sequence: TGTGCCAGCAGGGATCTAGCGTACTCCTACGAGCAGTACTTC. It translates to CASRDLAYSYEQYF.

The chain recombines TRBV29-1 with TRBJ2-7; 8 positions match TRBD2. There are 13 residues in the CDR3. Germline values: CDR1 SQVTM, CDR2 ANQGSEA. V was pared by 3 bases and J by 4 bases, with 5 bases of the junction left unmatched. The CDR3 here is CSVDGGAGYEQYF. DNA of the CDR3: TGCAGCGTTGACGGGGGGGCAGGGTACGAGCAGTACTTC.

V usage is TRBV5-1 and J usage is TRBJ2-1; 8 bases are a match to TRBD2. The germline V gene encodes CDR1 SGHRS and CDR2 YFSETQ. J lost 4 bases, V lost 4 bases, and 4 bases had no gene match. This CDR3 has 14 amino acids. The CDR3, as DNA: TGCGCCAGCAGCCAGGGACTAGGATACAATGAGCAGTTCTTC. Translating gives CASSQGLGYNEQFF.

The genes are TRBV6-5 and TRBJ2-5, with 8 positions matching TRBD1. The ends lost 4 bases at V and 6 bases at J; junction bases unmatched: 7. This CDR3 comprises 14 residues. CDR1 is MNHEY and CDR2 is SVGAGI in the germline V gene. DNA for the CDR3: TGTGCCAGCAGTTTGGACAGGGTGGAGCAGACCCAGTACTTC. Its protein product is CASSLDRVEQTQYF.

The chain recombines TRBV7-2 with TRBJ1-1, with 8 nucleotides matching TRBD1. Trimming removed 5 bases from V and 4 bases from J; junction bases left unmatched: 6. Germline V CDR1 and CDR2: SGHTA, FQGNSA. The CDR3 covers 14 residues. The CDR3: CASSTDRGGTEAFF. Here the CDR3 DNA reads TGTGCCAGCAGCACAGACAGGGGTGGCACTGAAGCTTTCTTT.

In its sample, this clone was seen a few times. The rearrangement uses TRBV5-1 and TRBJ2-5, with D possibly being TRBD1 (5 bases). The germline V gene encodes CDR1 SGHRS and CDR2 YFSETQ. The CDR3 covers 14 residues. V was clipped by 1 base and J by 4 bases, with 11 bases between them. This CDR3 is CASSLFPTVETQYF. As DNA, the CDR3 is TGCGCCAGCAGCTTGTTCCCGACAGTAGAGACCCAGTACTTC.

The chain recombines TRBV10-1 with TRBJ2-2, with a tentative D call TRBD2 (5 bases). The CDR3 has 14 residues. Germline CDR1 is WNHNN and CDR2 is SYGVQD (reference sequence). V shed 2 bases and J shed 3 bases, with 7 bases lying between them. The CDR3 DNA reads as TGCGCCAGCAGTGAGACTAGATACACCGGGGAGCTGTTTTTT. Encoded protein: CASSETRYTGELFF.

The chain employs TRBV3-1 (or the pseudogene TRBV3-2) and TRBJ2-5; TRBD1 aligns across 10 bases. The V gene's germline CDR1 is LGHDT and CDR2 YNNKEL (reference sequence). The length of the CDR3 is 17 residues. After removal of 4 bases from V and 5 bases from J, the junction contained 13 bases not matched to a gene. The DNA of the CDR3 is TGTGCCAGCAGCCCAGCCACGGGGACAGGGGTTCAGGAGACCCAGTACTTC. Protein: CASSPATGTGVQETQYF.

The CDR3 DNA reads as TGTGCCAGCAGCCAAGGCAGTCTGGCTAGCGGGAGAGGAGAGACCCAGTACTTC. Protein product: CASSQGSLASGRGETQYF. The chain is built from TRBV3-1 (or the pseudogene TRBV3-2) and TRBJ2-5; 10 nucleotides match TRBD2. The germline gives CDR1 LGHDT, CDR2 YNNKEL (reference sequence). The CDR3 consists of 18 residues. J lost 4 bases, V lost 1 base, and 12 bases had no gene match.

This clone was seen only once. The rearrangement links TRBV14 to TRBJ2-2; D remains ambiguous. CDR3 length: 14 amino acids. With 7 bases removed from V and 1 base from J, the gap between germline ends came to 10 bases. Germline lookup yields CDR1 SGHDN and CDR2 FVKESK. The CDR3 is CASKVAQNTGELFF. The CDR3, as DNA: TGTGCCAGCAAGGTGGCCCAGAACACCGGGGAGCTGTTTTTT.

The chain couples TRBV28 to TRBJ1-2, with TRBD1 matching 9 bases. This CDR3 has 16 amino acids. Germline V gene lookup returns CDR1 MDHEN and CDR2 SYDVKM. The V and J ends lost 3 bases and 4 bases, in that order; junction bases with no gene match: 9. The CDR3, as DNA: TGTGCCAGCAGTTTCCCCGGGACAGGGCGGGCCTATGGCTACACCTTC. This gives the protein CASSFPGTGRAYGYTF.

This chain connects TRBV3-1 (or the pseudogene TRBV3-2) to TRBJ2-5; 8 nucleotides match TRBD2. The J segment lost 3 bases and the V segment lost 1 base, leaving 4 bases of the junction unmatched. The CDR3 consists of 15 residues. Germline assignment: CDR1 LGHDT and CDR2 YNNKEL (reference sequence). The CDR3 DNA sequence: TGTGCCAGCAGCCAAGGGGGACTAGGGAAAGAGACCCAGTACTTC. Translation: CASSQGGLGKETQYF.

This sequence joins TRBV15 and TRBJ2-1; no firm D call. This CDR3 contains 12 residues. Germline V gives CDR1 LNHNV, CDR2 YYDKDF (reference sequence). The ends were cut back, 0 bases at V and 6 bases at J, with 3 bases in the middle. CDR3 DNA: TGTGCCACCAGCAGAGATGGCAATGAGCAGTTCTTC. Protein: CATSRDGNEQFF. Complete variable domain (other parts from reference TRBV15 and TRBJ2-1): DAMVIQNPRYQVTQFGKPVTLSCSQTLNHNVMYWYQQKSSQAPKLLFHYYDKDFNNEADTPDNFQSRRPNTSFCFLDIRSPGLGDTAMYLCATSRDGNEQFFGPGTRLTVL.

The gene calls are TRBV7-6 and TRBJ2-3; possible D gene TRBD1, 6 bases. Germline CDR1 SGHVS, CDR2 FNYEAQ. The CDR3 runs to 15 residues. V was trimmed by 0 bases and J by 5 bases, leaving 12 bases between them. CDR3 amino acids: CASSLASGAGDTQYF. DNA for the CDR3: TGTGCCAGCAGCTTAGCGTCAGGGGCCGGAGATACGCAGTATTTT.

The rearrangement uses TRBV6-5 and TRBJ1-2, with 7 bases identical to TRBD1. Germline V gives CDR1 MNHEY, CDR2 SVGAGI. The ends lost 8 bases at V and 3 bases at J; junction bases unmatched: 3. The CDR3 spans 12 residues. The CDR3 region has the DNA TGTGCCAGCCAGGGACAGTACTATGGCTACACCTTC. Residues: CASQGQYYGYTF.

This chain's CDR3 is CASRPGSSGNTIYF. The CDR3 DNA is TGTGCCAGCAGGCCAGGGAGCTCTGGAAACACCATATATTTT. The chain recombines TRBV7-9 with TRBJ1-3, with a weak D call TRBD1 (5 bases). The germline V gene encodes CDR1 SEHNR and CDR2 FQNEAQ (reference sequence). The CDR3 covers 14 residues. With 6 bases removed from V and 0 bases from J, the gap between germline ends came to 9 bases.

The chain carries TRBV19 and TRBJ2-7; D remains unclear. CDR1 is LNHDA and CDR2 is SQIVND in the germline V gene (reference sequence). V lost 2 bases, J lost 2 bases, and 10 bases lay in between. The CDR3 loop spans 14 amino acids. The CDR3 protein is CASSITLPPYEQYF. The CDR3 DNA reads TGTGCCAGTAGTATAACTCTACCTCCCTACGAGCAGTACTTC.

CDR3 protein: CASSLVGSPLHF. The CDR3 bases are TGTGCCAGCAGCCTCGTGGGATCACCCCTCCACTTT. V and J are TRBV7-2 and TRBJ1-6; no definite D call. The CDR3 is made up of 12 amino acids. Deletions cut 5 bases from V and 10 bases from J, with 9 bases between. The germline V gene encodes CDR1 SGHTA and CDR2 FQGNSA.

This chain connects TRBV4-1 to TRBJ2-6; maybe TRBD1 (5 bases). The CDR3 is made up of 17 amino acids. CDR1 is MGHRA and CDR2 is YSYEKL in the germline V gene. V lost 1 base and J 3 bases, leaving 13 bases between the germline ends. The CDR3 DNA follows: TGCGCCAGCAGCCAAGTGGGGCTCGGGTTTGGGGCCAACGTCCTGACTTTC. Translated, it gives CASSQVGLGFGANVLTF.

The chain joins TRBV3-1 (or the pseudogene TRBV3-2) to TRBJ1-5, with a possible D match to TRBD1 (6 bases). CDR3 length: 15 amino acids. The germline V and J ends were trimmed by 4 bases and 2 bases, with 12 bases remaining between them. Per the germline V gene, CDR1 is LGHDT and CDR2 is YNNKEL (reference sequence). CDR3 sequence (DNA): TGTGCCAGCAGCCGCCGGGGGGCCGGCAATCAGCCCCAGCATTTT. It yields the protein CASSRRGAGNQPQHF.

The chain has TRBV6-2 or TRBV6-3 and TRBJ2-7; D unresolved. Trimming shortened V by 2 bases and J by 3 bases, and 5 bases separated the two germline ends. This CDR3 is built from 12 residues. The V gene's germline CDR1 is MNHEY and CDR2 SVGEGT. CDR3 protein: CASSYGHYEQYF. CDR3 nucleotide sequence: TGTGCCAGCAGTTACGGCCACTACGAGCAGTACTTC.

The rearrangement uses TRBV18 and TRBJ2-7; 9 positions match TRBD2. Germline V lookup: CDR1 KGHSH, CDR2 LQKENI. CDR3 length: 15 residues. Germline trimming cut 2 bases from V and 7 bases from J; bases unmatched to any gene: 9. The CDR3 spells CASSPSLAGAGEQYF. CDR3 bases: TGTGCCAGCTCACCATCTTTAGCGGGAGCTGGAGAGCAGTACTTC.

This clone appeared a single time. The chain couples TRBV11-2 to TRBJ2-2, with 9 positions matching TRBD1. CDR1 and CDR2 from the germline V gene are SGHAT and FQNNGV. The CDR3 totals 15 residues. V trimming: 3 bases; J trimming: 6 bases; junction bases outside the gene matches: 5. The CDR3 is CASSLDTGGPGELFF. The DNA for the CDR3 is TGTGCCAGCAGCTTGGACACAGGGGGCCCCGGGGAGCTGTTTTTT.